Shown below are 27 T cell receptor beta chains from a single sample sequenced in a study of T cell changes during pregnancy in multiple sclerosis (dated by TCRdb to between 2019 and 2020). The protocol used for the library was the immunoSEQ multiplex PCR assay. TCRdb took over this immuneACCESS table, retaining in-frame rearrangements with V and J assigned. Such tables are incomplete; in checked studies, under half of the missing clones stem from an unresolved V gene, and the remainder is unexplained. The sample data list 45,000 or so clones, and around 90% of these were observed just once. The ten largest clones take up around 2% of the sample. The sample was peripheral blood, taken in the first trimester of pregnancy. The origin of the receptors is a female donor with multiple sclerosis, enrolled in a pregnancy study.

The chain joins TRBV7-3 to TRBJ2-1; D may be TRBD2 (6 bases). The V end was cut by 2 bases, the J end by 2 bases, with 10 bases between. The germline CDR1 and CDR2 sequences are SGHTA and FQGTGA. The length of the CDR3 is 15 residues. The CDR3 nucleotides are TGTGCCAGCAGCTTAGGGACTCCAGCCTACAATGAGCAGTTCTTC. Residues: CASSLGTPAYNEQFF.

The rearrangement links TRBV30 to TRBJ1-6, with 9 bases matching TRBD1. Looked up from germline, CDR1 is GTSNPN and CDR2 is SVGIG (reference sequence). The J segment lost 8 bases and the V segment lost 3 bases, leaving 8 bases of the junction unmatched. This CDR3 spans 15 amino acids. The chain's CDR3 is CAWRTGQGWDSPLHF. CDR3 sequence (DNA): TGTGCCTGGAGGACCGGACAGGGGTGGGATTCACCCCTCCACTTT.

This rearrangement joins TRBV10-3 to TRBJ2-5; D may be TRBD1 (7 bases). Trimming stripped 5 bases from V and 4 bases from J, with 20 bases between. The CDR3 runs to 16 residues. Germline V gene data show CDR1 as ENHRY and CDR2 as SYGVKD. CDR3 sequence (DNA): TGTGCCATCAGTCCCTCCGGGACAGAAGCGGGAGAGACCCAGTACTTC. Translated, it gives CAISPSGTEAGETQYF.

The rearrangement uses TRBV28 and TRBJ2-1; tentative D call: TRBD1 (5 bases). Deletions cut 8 bases from V and 10 bases from J, with 15 bases between. The length of the CDR3 is 12 residues. Germline V gives CDR1 MDHEN, CDR2 SYDVKM. CDR3 sequence (DNA): TGTGCCAGCCTTTTTAGGCAGGGCGAGCAGTTCTTC. Protein product: CASLFRQGEQFF.

This clone has just one count. The chain is built from TRBV6-5 and TRBJ2-7; 11 bases are a match to TRBD2. V shed 0 bases and J 2 bases; nucleotides not matched to a gene: 0. This CDR3 has 15 amino acids. Germline V CDR1 and CDR2: MNHEY, SVGAGI. The CDR3 nucleotides are TGTGCCAGCAGTTACTCTAGCGGGGGGGCCTACGAGCAGTACTTC. Its translation: CASSYSSGGAYEQYF.

The rearrangement links TRBV6-6 to TRBJ1-6, with 8 bases matching TRBD1. Germline V CDR1 and CDR2: MNHNY, SVGAGI (reference sequence). There are 13 residues in the CDR3. V was pared by 10 bases and J by 5 bases, with 4 bases of the junction left unmatched. The CDR3 sequence is CATKTGDNSPLHF. The CDR3 bases are TGTGCCACCAAGACAGGGGATAATTCACCCCTCCACTTT.

This chain links TRBV5-1 with TRBJ2-2, with 8 bases identical to TRBD1. The CDR3 spans 16 residues. V shed 0 bases, J shed 4 bases, and the junction held 5 bases outside the gene matches. The germline V gene encodes CDR1 SGHRS and CDR2 YFSETQ. The CDR3 loop is CASSLGQGRVTGELFF. In DNA, the CDR3 is TGCGCCAGCAGCTTGGGACAGGGGAGAGTCACCGGGGAGCTGTTTTTT.

The rearrangement links TRBV10-3 to TRBJ2-1; D perhaps matches TRBD1 (6 bases). The CDR3 totals 13 residues. The V gene lost 4 bases and the J gene lost 9 bases, with 13 bases spanning the gap. Germline V gene lookup returns CDR1 ENHRY and CDR2 SYGVKD. The CDR3 nucleotides are TGTGCCATCAGTGGAACACAGGGCGGTGAGCAGTTCTTC. It specifies CAISGTQGGEQFF.

J is TRBJ1-5 and V is TRBV11-3; 10 positions agree with TRBD1. V was clipped by 10 bases and J by 0 bases; unmatched bases: 9. CDR3 size: 16 residues. CDR1 is SGHNT and CDR2 is YENEEA in the germline V gene. The DNA of the CDR3 is TGTGCCACACCCGGGACAGGGGACAATAGCAATCAGCCCCAGCATTTT. Translation gives CATPGTGDNSNQPQHF.

This clone occurred a few times. This chain joins TRBV19 and TRBJ1-1; 12 nucleotides match TRBD1. V lost 7 bases, J lost 5 bases, and 8 bases stayed unmatched. This CDR3 is built from 15 residues. Germline V gene data show CDR1 as LNHDA and CDR2 as SQIVND (reference sequence). Written as DNA, the CDR3 is TGTGCCAGTATAATGGGACAGGGGGCGCGGACTGAAGCTTTCTTT. The encoded protein is CASIMGQGARTEAFF.

The V call is TRBV5-6, the J call TRBJ1-2; TRBD1 might be the D (5 bases). This CDR3 contains 13 residues. V was cut by 0 bases and J by 7 bases, with 10 bases left in between. Germline V gene lookup returns CDR1 SGHDT and CDR2 YYEEEE. The CDR3, as DNA: TGTGCCAGCAGCTTGGAGCAGGGTGGTGGCTACACCTTC. It yields the protein CASSLEQGGGYTF. The complete variable domain, with remaining parts taken from reference TRBV5-6 and TRBJ1-2, reads DAGVTQSPTHLIKTRGQQVTLRCSPKSGHDTVSWYQQALGQGPQFIFQYYEEEERQRGNFPDRFSGHQFPNYSSELNVNALLLGDSALYLCASSLEQGGGYTFGSGTRLTVV.

This clone has a single count. V is TRBV5-1 and J is TRBJ2-3; possibly TRBD1 for D (5 bases). V was pared by 0 bases and J by 2 bases, with 19 bases between. Per the germline V gene, CDR1 is SGHRS and CDR2 is YFSETQ. The CDR3 is made up of 18 amino acids. CDR3 DNA sequence: TGCGCCAGCAGCTTGGCCAGGGCAGAAAGGGATTACACAGATACGCAGTATTTT. Its protein product is CASSLARAERDYTDTQYF.

The chain joins TRBV19 to TRBJ1-2; D not certain. Germline loops: CDR1 LNHDA, CDR2 SQIVND (reference sequence). The CDR3 is made up of 12 amino acids. V lost 3 bases and J 7 bases, leaving 9 bases between the germline ends. In DNA form, the CDR3 reads TGTGCCAGTAGTATTTATCCGGGTGGCTACACCTTC. It yields the protein CASSIYPGGYTF.

The table lists this clone with a count of one. The J gene is TRBJ1-6, the V gene TRBV19; maybe TRBD1 (5 bases). CDR3 size: 14 residues. V lost 10 bases and J 7 bases, leaving 17 bases between the germline ends. Germline loops: CDR1 LNHDA, CDR2 SQIVND (reference sequence). CDR3 in DNA: TGTGCCACCGGGGGGAGGGTCCGGAATTCACCCCTCCACTTT. Protein sequence: CATGGRVRNSPLHF.

This clone was counted only a few times. The chain joins TRBV10-1 to TRBJ1-1; perhaps TRBD1 as D (6 bases). CDR1 is WNHNN and CDR2 is SYGVQD in the germline V gene (reference sequence). CDR3 length: 13 residues. V was trimmed by 7 bases and J by 0 bases, leaving 9 bases between them. This CDR3 reads CASKQGMNTEAFF. The DNA for the CDR3 is TGCGCCAGCAAACAGGGCATGAACACTGAAGCTTTCTTT.

This clone has more than one count but fewer than ten. The rearrangement uses TRBV5-1 and TRBJ2-1, with 10 nucleotides matching TRBD2. Germline lookup yields CDR1 SGHRS and CDR2 YFSETQ. The V gene end was trimmed by 0 bases and the J gene end by 5 bases; junction bases not matched to a gene: 2. This CDR3 is built from 15 residues. CDR3 in amino acids: CASSLVLAGNNEQFF. In DNA, the CDR3 is TGCGCCAGCAGCTTGGTACTAGCGGGGAACAATGAGCAGTTCTTC.

The rearrangement joins TRBV9 to TRBJ2-1, with a tentative D call TRBD1 (5 bases). Germline V gene lookup returns CDR1 SGDLS and CDR2 YYNGEE. Trimming removed 0 bases at V and 7 bases at J, with 14 bases between. CDR3 length: 15 amino acids. For the CDR3, the DNA is TGTGCCAGCAGCGTAGCGGCAGGGCGCGTGAATGAGCAGTTCTTC. This encodes CASSVAAGRVNEQFF.

The V and J genes are TRBV7-2 and TRBJ1-4, with D possibly TRBD1 on 6 matching bases. Trimming stripped 3 bases from V and 9 bases from J, with 11 bases between. Germline CDR1 is SGHTA and CDR2 is FQGNSA. This CDR3 has 13 amino acids. CDR3: CASSLGGGQKLFF. CDR3 sequence (DNA): TGTGCCAGCAGCTTGGGGGGGGGCCAAAAACTGTTTTTT.

This chain joins TRBV27 and TRBJ2-3; 9 bases fit TRBD2. Per germline, CDR1 MNHEY and CDR2 SMNVEV (reference sequence). The CDR3 has 15 residues. Trimming cost V 3 bases and J 6 bases; bases outside gene matches: 7. The CDR3 is CASSFWRGGFDTQYF. CDR3 nucleotides: TGTGCCAGCAGTTTTTGGCGGGGGGGCTTCGATACGCAGTATTTT.

The chain is built from TRBV7-9 and TRBJ1-1; tentatively, D is TRBD1 (5 bases). V gave up 6 bases and J gave up 0 bases, with 14 bases separating them. This CDR3 is built from 15 residues. Germline CDR1 and CDR2: SEHNR and FQNEAQ (reference sequence). The CDR3 DNA follows: TGTGCCAGCAGTTCCCAGGGAGGAGTGAACACTGAAGCTTTCTTT. Translating it yields CASSSQGGVNTEAFF.

The chain uses TRBV6-5 and TRBJ2-2, with 8 bases fitting TRBD1. There are 13 residues in the CDR3. V lost 8 bases to trimming and J lost 6 bases; unmatched junction nucleotides: 5. Germline assignment: CDR1 MNHEY and CDR2 SVGAGI. The DNA for the CDR3 is TGTGCCAGCGGACAGGGCTTGGCCGGGGAGCTGTTTTTT. The encoded protein is CASGQGLAGELFF.

The chain has TRBV6-6 and TRBJ1-2; D not resolved. CDR3 length: 14 amino acids. CDR1 and CDR2 from the germline V gene are MNHNY and SVGAGI (reference sequence). V lost 8 bases and J lost 1, with 14 bases in between. The CDR3 spells CASGDGVHNYGYTF. Here the CDR3 DNA reads TGTGCCAGCGGCGACGGGGTACATAACTATGGCTACACCTTC.

In nucleotides, the CDR3 is TGTGCCAGCAGCGTAGGGCAGGGGCATCCCTCCTACGAGCAGTACTTC. It yields the protein CASSVGQGHPSYEQYF. V usage is TRBV9 and J usage is TRBJ2-7; possibly TRBD1 for D (6 bases). The CDR3 covers 16 residues. V was pared by 0 bases and J by 0 bases, with 13 bases between. Germline assignment: CDR1 SGDLS and CDR2 YYNGEE.

This clone was seen a single time. The chain has TRBV7-9 and TRBJ2-7, with D perhaps TRBD1 (5 bases). Between the trimmed V and J ends, which lost 2 bases and 3 bases, there was a span of 5 bases. The germline V gene encodes CDR1 SEHNR and CDR2 FQNEAQ (reference sequence). The CDR3 covers 12 residues. The CDR3 spells CASSLQGYEQYF. Here the CDR3 DNA reads TGTGCCAGCAGCTTACAGGGCTACGAGCAGTACTTC.

The chain joins TRBV9 to TRBJ2-3; 8 bases are a match to TRBD2. The CDR3 contains 15 residues. Trimming removed 3 bases from V and 1 base from J; junction bases left unmatched: 4. Germline V CDR1 and CDR2: SGDLS, YYNGEE. The CDR3 region is CASSGPAGGTDTQYF. The CDR3 DNA reads TGTGCCAGCAGCGGTCCAGCGGGGGGCACAGATACGCAGTATTTT.

In its sample, this clone was seen once. The gene calls are TRBV2 and TRBJ2-4; tentative D call: TRBD1 (5 bases). V lost 6 bases and J lost 7, with 19 bases in between. CDR1 is SNHLY and CDR2 is FYNNEI in the germline V gene. This CDR3 spans 15 amino acids. CDR3 DNA sequence: TGTGCCAGCAGGGCCGTTGGGGCCTCTTTCAACATTCAGTACTTC. This encodes CASRAVGASFNIQYF.

This clone appeared once. This chain uses TRBV5-1 with TRBJ2-7; 7 bases fit TRBD1. Germline loops: CDR1 SGHRS, CDR2 YFSETQ. The CDR3 covers 15 residues. The V segment lost 4 bases and the J segment 1 base; nucleotides outside the gene matches: 8. The CDR3 sequence: CASSPGQLSSYEQYF. CDR3 bases: TGCGCCAGCAGCCCGGGACAGCTCTCTTCCTACGAGCAGTACTTC.